The clone carrying this TCR beta chain was seen at least ten times. RNA transcripts provided the template for amplifying TCR beta CDR3 regions. Following a first-round RT-PCR that used HTBI primers, a second-round multiplex PCR was carried out. Via MiXCR, TCRdb re-called the multiplex PCR reads, giving one row per CDR3 protein. The table has about 380,000 distinct CDR3 sequences, just over 15% seen once; the top ten hold around 6.6%. The ends were cut back, 6 bases at V and 2 bases at J, with 10 bases in the middle. Germline CDR1 reads SQVTM; CDR2 reads ANQGSEA. The CDR3 is made up of 12 amino acids. The data were obtained in a study of Graves' ophthalmopathy and Graves' hyperthyroidism.

This TCR came from a woman aged 18 to 35 with stable Graves' hyperthyroidism. The J gene is TRBJ1-1, the V gene TRBV29-1, with D hard to call. Sequenced: peripheral blood. The CDR3 here is CSVTQSNTEAFF. CDR3 bases: TGCAGCGTGACGCAGAGCAACACTGAAGCTTTCTTT. Drawing the rest from reference TRBV29-1 and TRBJ1-1, the complete variable domain is SAVISQKPSRDICQRGTSLTIQCQVDSQVTMMFWYRQQPGQSLTLIATANQGSEATYESGFVIDKFPISRPNLTFSTLTVSNMSPEDSSIYLCSVTQSNTEAFFGQGTRLTVV.